At least ten counts were recorded for the clone carrying this T cell receptor (beta chain). Its antigen remains unidentified. TCRdb independently ran MiXCR on the 5' RACE reads; one entry per CDR3 protein. In the table there are some 43,000 distinct CDR3 sequences, more than 9% of which are singletons. The data stem from a study of spatial heterogeneity in lung cancer. Study details: Donation came from about 72 patients with untreated early-stage non-small cell lung cancer. Points from the study as a whole: In blood, ubiquitous expanded tumor TCRs appeared more at resection than follow-up.

Time point indicated: blood at routine non-recurrence follow-up after resection. No cells were sorted before sequencing. The whole RNA sequenced was extracted from tumor, nontumor lung or frozen PBMC. The sequence came from a female donor with early-stage non-small cell lung cancer. Sequenced material: PBMCs, taken at follow-up.

For the CDR3, the DNA is TGTGCCAGCAGCCTGCGGGCGGATAACTATGGCTACACCTTC. Protein product: CASSLRADNYGYTF. The chain joins TRBV2 to TRBJ1-2; no clear D gene. V was trimmed by 6 bases and J by 1 base, leaving 12 bases between them. The CDR3 length is 14 residues. Per germline, CDR1 SNHLY and CDR2 FYNNEI.